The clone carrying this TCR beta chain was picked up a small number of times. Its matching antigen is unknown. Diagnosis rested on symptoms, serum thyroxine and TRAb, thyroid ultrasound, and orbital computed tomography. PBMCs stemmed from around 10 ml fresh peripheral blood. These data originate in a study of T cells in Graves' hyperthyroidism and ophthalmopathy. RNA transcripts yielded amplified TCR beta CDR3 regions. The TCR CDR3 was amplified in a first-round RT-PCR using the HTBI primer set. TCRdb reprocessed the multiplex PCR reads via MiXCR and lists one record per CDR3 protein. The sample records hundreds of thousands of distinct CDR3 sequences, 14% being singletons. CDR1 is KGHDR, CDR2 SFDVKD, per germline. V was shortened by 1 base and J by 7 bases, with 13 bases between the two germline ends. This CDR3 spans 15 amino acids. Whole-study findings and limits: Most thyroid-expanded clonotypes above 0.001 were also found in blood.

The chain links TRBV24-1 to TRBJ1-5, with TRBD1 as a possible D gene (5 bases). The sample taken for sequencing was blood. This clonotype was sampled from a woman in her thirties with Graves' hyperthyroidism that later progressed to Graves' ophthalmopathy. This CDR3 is CATSDFSRGLQPQHF. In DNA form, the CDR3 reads TGTGCCACCAGTGATTTTAGTCGGGGACTCCAGCCCCAGCATTTT.